This entry is about one T cell receptor (beta chain). The data were obtained in a study of identifying expanded T cells in peripheral blood. Sequencing used immunoSEQ multiplex PCR; TCRdb keeps in-frame clones, though not all of them. The table has more than 55,000 clones, about 89% seen once; the top ten hold roughly 4.8%. Material: blood. This clonotype was sampled from a person aged 18 to 75 in good health.

The DNA of the CDR3 is TGCGCCAGCAGTCTCCGGACCCTTGGAACCTACACAGATACGCAGTATTTT. Translation: CASSLRTLGTYTDTQYF. The chain recombines TRBV23-1 with TRBJ2-3; unclear D gene. TRBV23-1 has ORF status, its function being uncertain. V was clipped by 4 bases and J by 2 bases, with 19 bases between them. This CDR3 contains 17 residues.